The rows below give T cell receptor beta chains drawn from one sample of a study of cytomegalovirus exposure and HLA in healthy donors. The assay was immunoSEQ multiplex PCR, and TCRdb's table has in-frame clones only and misses some. This table has roughly 220,000 clones, 60% to 80% appearing once. The sequencing sample was made of PBMCs. The receptors were gathered from a woman in her 30s in good health and CMV-seronegative. Each CDR3 is given with its conserved first and last residue. A D gene is named only where the DNA matches it firmly. For some rows the clone size is stated as once, few or many, or as a class when expanded; others skip it.

cdr3_nt: TGTGCCGGGGGGACTGGACTAACTTACAATGAGCAGTTCTTC; cdr3_aa: CAGGTGLTYNEQFF; cdr3_length: 14; j_call: TRBJ2-1; d_call: NA; v_call: TRBV2; clone_size: once
cdr3_nt: TGCAGCGTTGGAGGACAGGGTATTTTCGGGACCTACGAGCAGTACTTC; cdr3_aa: CSVGGQGIFGTYEQYF; cdr3_length: 16; j_call: TRBJ2-7; d_call: TRBD1; v_call: TRBV29-1; clone_size: NA
cdr3_nt: TGTGCCAGCAGCCCCCTACTAGCGGCCGACCTGAATGAGCAGTTCTTC; cdr3_aa: CASSPLLAADLNEQFF; cdr3_length: 16; j_call: TRBJ2-1; d_call: TRBD2; v_call: TRBV7-9; clone_size: NA
cdr3_nt: TGCGCCAGCAGCTCACCCGGGACTGGCCACAATGAGCAGTTCTTC; cdr3_aa: CASSSPGTGHNEQFF; cdr3_length: 15; j_call: TRBJ2-1; d_call: NA; v_call: TRBV5-1; clone_size: NA
cdr3_nt: TGTGCCAGCAGTGATCCGGGACTAGCACAAGAGACCCAGTACTTC; cdr3_aa: CASSDPGLAQETQYF; cdr3_length: 15; j_call: TRBJ2-5; d_call: TRBD2; v_call: TRBV6-1; clone_size: NA
cdr3_nt: TGTGCCAGCTCTCCACGTAGACAGGGGGCTGGGGCAGATACGCAGTATTTT; cdr3_aa: CASSPRRQGAGADTQYF; cdr3_length: 17; j_call: TRBJ2-3; d_call: TRBD1; v_call: TRBV18; clone_size: NA
cdr3_nt: TGTGCCTGGAGTTTTTCCACGCCAGGGGGACGAGAGACCCAGTACTTC; cdr3_aa: CAWSFSTPGGRETQYF; cdr3_length: 16; j_call: TRBJ2-5; d_call: TRBD1; v_call: TRBV30; clone_size: NA
cdr3_nt: TGTGCCAGCAGTTACACGTCAGGTCACAATCAGCCCCAGCATTTT; cdr3_aa: CASSYTSGHNQPQHF; cdr3_length: 15; j_call: TRBJ1-5; d_call: NA; v_call: TRBV6-5; clone_size: few
cdr3_nt: TGTGCCAGCAGGGGATCGACAGTCTACACTGAAGCTTTCTTT; cdr3_aa: CASRGSTVYTEAFF; cdr3_length: 14; j_call: TRBJ1-1; d_call: NA; v_call: TRBV6-5; clone_size: NA
cdr3_nt: TGTGCCAGCAGCCTCAGTTCCTCCGGGGAGCTGTTTTTT; cdr3_aa: CASSLSSSGELFF; cdr3_length: 13; j_call: TRBJ2-2; d_call: NA; v_call: TRBV11-2; clone_size: NA
cdr3_nt: TGTGCCAGCAGTTCGGGACTAGCGGGAGTTAGTGAGCAGTTCTTC; cdr3_aa: CASSSGLAGVSEQFF; cdr3_length: 15; j_call: TRBJ2-1; d_call: TRBD2; v_call: TRBV5-5; clone_size: NA
cdr3_nt: TGTGCCTGGCTTTCCAGGGGGAACACTGAAGCTTTCTTT; cdr3_aa: CAWLSRGNTEAFF; cdr3_length: 13; j_call: TRBJ1-1; d_call: NA; v_call: TRBV30; clone_size: once
cdr3_nt: TGTGCCAGCAGCTTCTCGCCCGGGGGGAACACTGAAGCTTTCTTT; cdr3_aa: CASSFSPGGNTEAFF; cdr3_length: 15; j_call: TRBJ1-1; d_call: NA; v_call: TRBV7-9; clone_size: once
cdr3_nt: TGTGCCGGCCGGGCGGCGGGGGGTTCCTACGAGCAGTACTTC; cdr3_aa: CAGRAAGGSYEQYF; cdr3_length: 14; j_call: TRBJ2-7; d_call: TRBD2; v_call: TRBV2; clone_size: once